This TCR beta chain was sequenced during a study of shared clonotypes between healthy human individuals. Study-wide results and limits: Of the naive CD4 clonotypes, around 4.8% were shared across several donors.

Notes on this clone: Its antigen is not identified.

CDR3 length: 12 residues. V shed 3 bases and J shed 7 bases, with 10 bases lying between them. Looked up from germline, CDR1 is MNHEY and CDR2 is SMNVEV (reference sequence). DNA at approximately 200 ng, 25,000 to 35,000 T cell genomes, went into sorted-subset replicate PCRs. The data were produced by immunoSEQ multiplex PCR, yet TCRdb's version contains in-frame clones alone and is incomplete. The repertoire includes about 680,000 clones, 92% of them detected once, and approximately 25% sits in the top ten. Terminally differentiated effector memory CD45RA+ cells were excluded from the naive CD8 cells, which were CD45RO-negative and positively selected for CCR7.

The genes are TRBV27 and TRBJ2-7; D is undetermined. Sequenced material: naive CD8+ T cells sorted from blood. The TCR sequence derives from a man in his thirties or forties in good health. CDR3: CASSFPGLEQYF. CDR3 sequence (DNA): TGTGCCAGCAGTTTCCCCGGTCTGGAGCAGTACTTC.